Below are 16 T cell receptor beta chains sequenced from a single sample in a study of spatial heterogeneity in lung cancer. One entry per CDR3 protein, called by TCRdb with MiXCR from the 5' RACE reads. Of about 100,000 distinct CDR3 sequences detected, 4.4% appear once; the ten largest clones hold around 20%. Specified time point: sample taken at primary tumor resection. The study, taken as a whole, reports: How many expanded intratumoral alpha and beta TCRs were present tracked the tumor mutation count, which was a count of nonsynonymous mutations.

Their antigen targets remain unknown. The sample was lung tumor tissue, taken at surgery. The receptors were gathered from a male donor with early-stage non-small cell lung cancer.

This clonotype showed up many times. The chain couples TRBV7-8 to TRBJ1-6, with D maybe TRBD1 (5 bases). CDR1 SGHVS and CDR2 FQNEAQ come from the germline V gene. Trimming stripped 4 bases from V and 6 bases from J, with 19 bases between. The CDR3 runs 17 residues. As DNA, the CDR3 is TGTGCCAGCAGCTCCCGGGGTGGGGGAAAAGTTAATTCACCCCTCCACTTT. It yields the protein CASSSRGGGKVNSPLHF.

This clonotype was counted at least ten times. The J gene is TRBJ1-1, the V gene TRBV28; 7 nucleotides match TRBD1. The CDR3 length is 13 residues. The V gene's germline CDR1 is MDHEN and CDR2 SYDVKM. Unmatched junction bases numbered 8, after V lost 6 bases and J lost 7 bases. The CDR3 DNA sequence: TGTGCCAGCAGCCCCCTCCGGGACAGTGAAGCTTTCTTT. It is translated as CASSPLRDSEAFF. Full variable domain (rest looked up from reference TRBV28 and TRBJ1-1): DVKVTQSSRYLVKRTGEKVFLECVQDMDHENMFWYRQDPGLGLRLIYFSYDVKMKEKGDIPEGYSVSREKKERFSLILESASTNQTSMYLCASSPLRDSEAFFGQGTRLTVV.

The table lists this clonotype with many counts. The chain carries TRBV29-1 and TRBJ2-3, with D unclear. CDR1 and CDR2 from the germline V gene are SQVTM and ANQGSEA. V was clipped by 5 bases and J by 2 bases, with 17 bases between them. This CDR3 has 15 residues. CDR3 bases: TGCAGCGTTTTGACTTATTGGCCCGCCACAGATACGCAGTATTTT. Its translation is CSVLTYWPATDTQYF.

Ten or more counts support this clonotype. The rearrangement links TRBV6-1 to TRBJ2-2, with 11 bases aligning to TRBD2. The V gene end was trimmed by 8 bases and the J gene end by 0 bases; junction bases not matched to a gene: 11. Germline V CDR1 and CDR2: MNHNS, SASEGT. CDR3 length equals 18 residues. The CDR3 region is CASFRRMGLAANTGELFF. The CDR3 nucleotides are TGTGCCAGCTTCAGAAGAATGGGACTAGCGGCGAACACCGGGGAGCTGTTTTTT.

The chain couples TRBV12-3 or TRBV12-4 to TRBJ2-2; 7 nucleotides line up with TRBD1. Germline trimming cut 3 bases from V and 1 base from J; bases unmatched to any gene: 14. CDR3 length equals 19 residues. CDR3 DNA sequence: TGTGCCAGCAGTTTTGGTGACAGGGCCATACTTGGGAACACCGGGGAGCTGTTTTTT. This translates into CASSFGDRAILGNTGELFF.

This clonotype has ten or more counts. The rearrangement uses TRBV20-1 and TRBJ1-4; perhaps TRBD1 as D (6 bases). Trimming stripped 4 bases from V and 7 bases from J, with 13 bases between. The CDR3 loop spans 13 amino acids. In germline, CDR1 is DFQATT, CDR2 SNEGSKA (reference sequence). This CDR3 is CSATTGLGEKLFF. The CDR3 DNA follows: TGCAGTGCTACTACAGGGTTGGGTGAAAAACTGTTTTTT.

This clonotype was found many times. This chain joins TRBV9 and TRBJ1-6; no clear D. Germline V CDR1 and CDR2: SGDLS, YYNGEE. This CDR3 comprises 15 residues. Trimming removed 4 bases from V and 0 bases from J, with 8 bases in between. The DNA for the CDR3 is TGTGCCAGCAGCCACCGGAGCTCCTATAATTCACCCCTCCACTTT. As protein: CASSHRSSYNSPLHF. Supplemented by reference TRBV9 and TRBJ1-6, the full variable domain reads DSGVTQTPKHLITATGQRVTLRCSPRSGDLSVYWYQQSLDQGLQFLIQYYNGEERAKGNILERFSAQQFPDLHSELNLSSLELGDSALYFCASSHRSSYNSPLHFGNGTRLTVT.

This clonotype was detected ten times or more. The genes are TRBV6-6 and TRBJ2-2; D not certain. Germline V lookup: CDR1 MNHNY, CDR2 SVGAGI (reference sequence). This CDR3 region has 12 residues. The ends were cut back, 6 bases at V and 0 bases at J, with 2 bases in the middle. CDR3 sequence (DNA): TGTGCCAGCAGGCCGAACACCGGGGAGCTGTTTTTT. This codes for CASRPNTGELFF.

V gene TRBV12-3 or TRBV12-4 combines with J gene TRBJ1-4; D uncertain. This CDR3 is 12 amino acids long. Trimming removed 3 bases at V and 8 bases at J, with 7 bases between. CDR3: CASSFFSEKLFF. The CDR3 DNA reads TGTGCCAGCAGTTTCTTTTCCGAAAAACTGTTTTTT.

At least ten counts were recorded for this clonotype. The chain couples TRBV7-9 to TRBJ2-3, with D perhaps matching TRBD1 or TRBD2 (5 bases each). The CDR3 is made up of 14 amino acids. Germline CDR1 is SEHNR and CDR2 is FQNEAQ (reference sequence). V lost 4 bases to trimming and J lost 1 base, with 9 bases between them. The CDR3 is CASSSRDGTDTQYF. CDR3 nucleotides: TGTGCCAGCAGCTCTCGGGACGGCACAGATACGCAGTATTTT.

This clonotype was counted at least ten times. The J gene is TRBJ2-2, the V gene TRBV4-1, with 8 positions matching TRBD1. With V trimmed by 1 base and J by 5 bases, 6 bases remained unmatched. The CDR3 is 16 residues long. Germline CDR1 MGHRA, CDR2 YSYEKL. In DNA, the CDR3 is TGCGCCAGCAGCCAAGGGGGGCAGGGGGCAACCGGGGAGCTGTTTTTT. This sequence encodes CASSQGGQGATGELFF.

This clonotype showed up just a few times. The chain combines TRBV12-3 or TRBV12-4 with TRBJ1-2; maybe TRBD1 (6 bases). The CDR3 loop spans 19 amino acids. Between the trimmed V and J ends, which lost 7 bases and 6 bases, there was a span of 33 bases. The CDR3 loop reads CASTNRWGTGDTEGDGYTF. The CDR3 bases are TGTGCCAGCACCAACCGCTGGGGGACCGGGGACACTGAGGGAGATGGCTACACCTTC.

This clonotype showed up just a few times. The chain couples TRBV6-1 to TRBJ2-2; D unclear. The CDR3 loop spans 15 amino acids. CDR1 is MNHNS, CDR2 SASEGT, per germline. V was shortened by 6 bases and J by 4 bases, with 15 bases between the two germline ends. This chain's CDR3 is CASSFGPGLTGELFF. CDR3 nucleotide sequence: TGTGCCAGCAGCTTCGGACCTGGGCTCACCGGGGAGCTGTTTTTT.

This clonotype was found many times. The chain joins TRBV20-1 to TRBJ1-1; D is perhaps TRBD1 (6 bases). The CDR3 extends over 12 amino acids. CDR1 is DFQATT, CDR2 SNEGSKA, per germline (reference sequence). Trimming pared 0 bases from V and 8 bases from J, leaving 10 bases between. The DNA of the CDR3 is TGCAGTGCTAGAGAGACAGGCTCAGAAGCTTTCTTT. It yields the protein CSARETGSEAFF.

This clonotype was picked up many times. The rearrangement links TRBV28 to TRBJ2-1; no clear D. Trimming left V 3 bases short and J 8 bases short, with 8 bases between. Germline V lookup: CDR1 MDHEN, CDR2 SYDVKM. The CDR3 contains 12 residues. The chain's CDR3 is CASSFGRYEQFF. DNA for the CDR3: TGTGCCAGCAGTTTTGGGCGGTATGAGCAGTTCTTC.

The chain uses TRBV6-5 and TRBJ1-1, with D tentatively TRBD1 (5 bases). Trimming took 0 bases from V and 7 from J, leaving 12 bases between them. The CDR3 is 14 residues long. Germline V CDR1 and CDR2: MNHEY, SVGAGI. The CDR3 spells CASSYSKQADEAFF. As DNA, the CDR3 is TGTGCCAGCAGTTACTCGAAACAGGCGGATGAAGCTTTCTTT.